These 26 T cell receptor beta chains were all obtained from the same sample, sequenced in a study of T cell changes during pregnancy in multiple sclerosis. Profiling relied on immunoSEQ multiplex PCR, and the TCRdb table lists in-frame clones only, not all of them. The table has about 89,000 clones, about 91% seen once. The material was peripheral blood, obtained after pregnancy. These receptors all stem from a female donor in good health, enrolled as a control in a pregnancy study.

The chain recombines TRBV6-6 with TRBJ1-1; tentative D call: TRBD1 (5 bases). This CDR3 is 14 amino acids long. Germline V gene lookup returns CDR1 MNHNY and CDR2 SVGAGI (reference sequence). V was clipped by 0 bases and J by 4 bases, with 9 bases between them. The CDR3 DNA follows: TGTGCCAGCAGTTACTCAGAGGGACTCACTGAAGCTTTCTTT. Translation: CASSYSEGLTEAFF.

The sample holds a few counts of this clone. This chain joins TRBV9 and TRBJ2-1; 8 bases fit TRBD2. Trimming removed 0 bases from V and 4 bases from J; junction bases left unmatched: 6. Germline V gene lookup returns CDR1 SGDLS and CDR2 YYNGEE. CDR3 size: 16 residues. CDR3 sequence: CASSVVGLGIYNEQFF. DNA of the CDR3: TGTGCCAGCAGCGTAGTGGGACTAGGGATTTACAATGAGCAGTTCTTC.

The chain links TRBV27 to TRBJ2-2, with D perhaps matching TRBD1 (5 bases). Trimming pared 5 bases from V and 8 bases from J, leaving 15 bases between. Germline loops: CDR1 MNHEY, CDR2 SMNVEV (reference sequence). The CDR3 runs 14 residues. CDR3: CASSPNQGAGELFF. The CDR3 coding sequence is TGTGCCAGCAGTCCAAATCAGGGTGCTGGGGAGCTGTTTTTT.

This sequence joins TRBV13 and TRBJ2-1; possibly TRBD1 for D (6 bases). CDR1 and CDR2 from the germline V gene are PRHDT and FYEKMQ (reference sequence). V was cut by 5 bases and J by 2 bases, with 19 bases left in between. This CDR3 has 17 residues. DNA for the CDR3: TGTGCCAGCAGCCAGAGGGTCCCGCAGGGGCCCTACAATGAGCAGTTCTTC. Amino acid sequence: CASSQRVPQGPYNEQFF.

The chain has TRBV27 and TRBJ2-1, with 9 bases fitting TRBD1. This CDR3 comprises 13 residues. The V gene end was trimmed by 0 bases and the J gene end by 15 bases; junction bases not matched to a gene: 6. Germline V lookup: CDR1 MNHEY, CDR2 SMNVEV (reference sequence). The CDR3 loop is CASSLSETGGPFF. The CDR3 DNA sequence: TGTGCCAGCAGTTTATCGGAGACAGGGGGGCCGTTCTTC.

The chain links TRBV18 to TRBJ2-5; 10 nucleotides align to TRBD2. Germline-derived CDR1 and CDR2 are KGHSH and LQKENI. This CDR3 spans 16 amino acids. The trim removed 0 bases at V and 5 bases at J, leaving 6 bases unmatched. The CDR3 here is CASSPPSGGAGETQYF. CDR3 coding DNA: TGTGCCAGCTCACCACCGAGCGGGGGGGCCGGGGAGACCCAGTACTTC.

This sequence joins TRBV9 and TRBJ1-2, with TRBD1 matching over 11 bases. Trimming cost V 3 bases and J 6 bases; bases outside gene matches: 10. This CDR3 has 16 amino acids. Germline assignment: CDR1 SGDLS and CDR2 YYNGEE. In DNA, the CDR3 is TGTGCCAGCAGCGGAATAATAGGACAGGGGGCTAATGGCTACACCTTC. Its translation: CASSGIIGQGANGYTF.

The chain uses TRBV6-1 and TRBJ1-1; perhaps TRBD1 as D (6 bases). Germline CDR1 and CDR2: MNHNS and SASEGT. The CDR3 consists of 15 residues. Trimming removed 3 bases from V and 1 base from J, with 12 bases in between. The CDR3 sequence: CASSDRTDANTEAFF. The CDR3 nucleotides read TGTGCCAGCAGTGACAGGACAGATGCGAACACTGAAGCTTTCTTT.

The J gene is TRBJ2-7, the V gene TRBV28; D is ambiguous. The CDR3 has 13 residues. Germline assignment: CDR1 MDHEN and CDR2 SYDVKM. V gave up 3 bases and J gave up 1 base, with 7 bases separating them. As DNA, the CDR3 is TGTGCCAGCAGTTTCTCCACATCCTACGAGCAGTACTTC. Protein product: CASSFSTSYEQYF.

The rearrangement uses TRBV27 and TRBJ1-6; tentatively, D is TRBD1 (5 bases). The germline V gene has CDR1 MNHEY and CDR2 SMNVEV (reference sequence). V dropped 4 bases and J dropped 6 bases, with 13 bases sitting between them. The CDR3 has 15 amino acids. CDR3 residues: CASSCPGLGNSPLHF. The CDR3 region has the DNA TGTGCCAGCAGTTGCCCAGGGCTAGGTAATTCACCCCTCCACTTT.

The gene calls are TRBV28 and TRBJ2-7; TRBD1 is a possible D gene (6 bases). The CDR3 runs to 14 residues. The V end was cut by 6 bases, the J end by 4 bases, with 16 bases between. CDR1 MDHEN and CDR2 SYDVKM come from the germline V gene. The CDR3 region has the DNA TGTGCCAGCAGGACAAGGACAGATCCGTACGAGCAGTACTTC. Its protein product is CASRTRTDPYEQYF.

This clone was found a few times. CDR3 sequence (DNA): TGTGCCAGTAGTCAATGGAGGATTAGCACAGATACGCAGTATTTT. Amino acids: CASSQWRISTDTQYF. V gene TRBV19 combines with J gene TRBJ2-3, with D tentatively TRBD2 (5 bases). The V end was cut by 5 bases, the J end by 0 bases, with 12 bases between. CDR3 length: 15 residues. Germline V gene sequence: CDR1 LNHDA, CDR2 SQIVND (reference sequence).

V and J are TRBV7-2 and TRBJ1-2; 7 bases agree with TRBD1. This CDR3 has 18 amino acids. Germline CDR1 reads SGHTA; CDR2 reads FQGNSA. The J segment lost 4 bases and the V segment lost 4 bases, leaving 18 bases of the junction unmatched. In DNA form, the CDR3 reads TGTGCCAGCAGCTCTCCAGGCAGGGGGGCACACGAGGTCTATGGCTACACCTTC. This codes for CASSSPGRGAHEVYGYTF.

The V call is TRBV5-1, the J call TRBJ1-2, with D possibly matching TRBD1 (5 bases). The CDR3 covers 15 residues. V was cut by 1 base and J by 4 bases, with 14 bases left in between. CDR1 is SGHRS and CDR2 is YFSETQ in the germline V gene. DNA of the CDR3: TGCGCCAGCAGCTTGTCTGTTGATCAGGGCTATGGCTACACCTTC. Translated: CASSLSVDQGYGYTF.

The CDR3 is CASSGGGSGQETQYF. The CDR3 DNA reads as TGTGCCAGCAGTGGGGGGGGGTCGGGGCAAGAGACCCAGTACTTC. This chain connects TRBV6-5 to TRBJ2-5; 7 bases are shared with TRBD2. The germline V gene encodes CDR1 MNHEY and CDR2 SVGAGI. The CDR3 covers 15 residues. V lost 5 bases, J lost 2 bases, and 8 bases stayed unmatched.

This clone has just a few counts. This specimen includes other DNA sequences encoding the same CDR3. The chain combines TRBV9 with TRBJ2-7, with 11 bases lining up with TRBD1. V lost 5 bases and J lost 8; bases outside the gene matches: 12. The CDR3 runs to 15 residues. CDR1 is SGDLS and CDR2 is YYNGEE in the germline V gene. CDR3 loop: CASSDTGTGGSKQYF. As DNA, the CDR3 is TGTGCCAGCAGTGACACCGGGACAGGGGGATCGAAGCAGTACTTC.

This sequence joins TRBV7-9 and TRBJ1-2, with 8 nucleotides matching TRBD1. Looked up from germline, CDR1 is SEHNR and CDR2 is FQNEAQ (reference sequence). Trimming removed 5 bases from V and 5 bases from J; junction bases left unmatched: 10. The CDR3 length is 15 residues. In DNA form, the CDR3 reads TGTGCCAGCAGCCCTTCCCCGCGGACAGGGTATGGCTACACCTTC. It translates to CASSPSPRTGYGYTF.

The sample holds many counts of this clone. V gene TRBV30 combines with J gene TRBJ1-3, with unresolved D. V lost 0 bases to trimming and J lost 0 bases, with 9 bases between them. The CDR3 contains 15 residues. Germline assignment: CDR1 GTSNPN and CDR2 SVGIG (reference sequence). DNA of the CDR3: TGTGCCTGGAGTGTCGACATAAGCTCTGGAAACACCATATATTTT. It is translated as CAWSVDISSGNTIYF.

This chain joins TRBV19 and TRBJ2-1; D might be TRBD2 (6 bases). V dropped 6 bases and J dropped 2 bases, with 14 bases sitting between them. The germline V gene encodes CDR1 LNHDA and CDR2 SQIVND (reference sequence). CDR3 size: 15 residues. CDR3 residues: CASRQGLLTYNEQFF. DNA for the CDR3: TGTGCCAGTAGGCAGGGACTTCTCACCTACAATGAGCAGTTCTTC.

This clone was seen more than once but under ten times. Other nucleotide sequences in the sample specify the same CDR3. The chain is built from TRBV30 and TRBJ1-1; possible D gene TRBD1, 5 bases. The CDR3 length is 12 residues. CDR1 GTSNPN and CDR2 SVGIG come from the germline V gene (reference sequence). Deletions cut 1 base from V and 4 bases from J, with 7 bases between. CDR3 sequence: CAWSGQGTEAFF. The CDR3 DNA is TGTGCCTGGAGTGGCCAGGGCACTGAAGCTTTCTTT.

The rearrangement links TRBV29-1 to TRBJ2-1, with TRBD2 matching over 11 bases. There are 13 residues in the CDR3. The germline V gene encodes CDR1 SQVTM and CDR2 ANQGSEA. The CDR3 reads CSAQGLAVNEQFF. The CDR3 DNA reads as TGCAGTGCACAGGGACTAGCGGTAAATGAGCAGTTCTTC.

V and J are TRBV14 and TRBJ2-1, with 8 bases lining up with TRBD1. This CDR3 is built from 16 residues. V gave up 3 bases and J gave up 2 bases; unmatched junction bases: 6. Per germline, CDR1 SGHDN and CDR2 FVKESK. CDR3 protein: CASSHRRDRPYNEQFF. The DNA of the CDR3 is TGTGCCAGCAGCCACCGCCGGGACAGGCCCTACAATGAGCAGTTCTTC.

This chain uses TRBV5-6 with TRBJ2-2; no definite D call. The CDR3 is 17 residues long. CDR1 is SGHDT, CDR2 YYEEEE, per germline. The ends were cut back, 6 bases at V and 0 bases at J, with 18 bases in the middle. In nucleotides, the CDR3 is TGTGCCAGCATCCGATCTCAGGCTGAGACGAACACCGGGGAGCTGTTTTTT. Protein sequence: CASIRSQAETNTGELFF.

The chain combines TRBV7-8 with TRBJ2-3; a weak D match, TRBD2 (5 bases). Germline V gene sequence: CDR1 SGHVS, CDR2 FQNEAQ. The CDR3 is made up of 17 amino acids. V lost 6 bases, J lost 0 bases, and 19 bases lay in between. DNA of the CDR3: TGTGCCAGCAGGCGACACCCTGAGGGCCTTAGCACAGATACGCAGTATTTT. Encoded protein: CASRRHPEGLSTDTQYF.

V gene TRBV6-1 combines with J gene TRBJ2-1; 7 bases fit TRBD2. The V gene end was trimmed by 3 bases and the J gene end by 10 bases; junction bases not matched to a gene: 6. CDR1 is MNHNS, CDR2 SASEGT, per germline. The CDR3 is made up of 13 amino acids. The CDR3 bases are TGTGCCAGCAGTGAGCGGGGGTACGGGGAGCAGTTCTTC. This encodes CASSERGYGEQFF.

V usage is TRBV19 and J usage is TRBJ2-2, with 8 bases fitting TRBD2. The germline CDR1 and CDR2 sequences are LNHDA and SQIVND (reference sequence). CDR3 length: 17 residues. V shed 7 bases, J shed 2 bases, and the junction held 12 bases outside the gene matches. The CDR3 DNA reads as TGTGCCAGTACTCCCAAAAGAACTAGCGGAAACACCGGGGAGCTGTTTTTT. It yields the protein CASTPKRTSGNTGELFF.